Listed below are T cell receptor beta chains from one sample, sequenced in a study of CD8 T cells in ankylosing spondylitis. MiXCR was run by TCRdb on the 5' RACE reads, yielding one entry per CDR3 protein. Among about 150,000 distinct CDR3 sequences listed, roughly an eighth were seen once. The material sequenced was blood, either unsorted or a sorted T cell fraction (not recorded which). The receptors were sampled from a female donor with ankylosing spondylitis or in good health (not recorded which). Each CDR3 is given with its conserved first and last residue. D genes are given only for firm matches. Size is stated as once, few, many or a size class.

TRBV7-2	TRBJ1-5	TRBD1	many	TGTGCCAGCAGCTCCACAGGGGATTATCAGCCCCAGCATTTT	CASSSTGDYQPQHF
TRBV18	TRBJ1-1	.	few	TGTGCCAGCTCCCGACGACAAGAGAACACTGAAGCTTTCTTT	CASSRRQENTEAFF
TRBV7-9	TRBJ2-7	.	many	TGTGCCAGCAGCCCGGAGGGCGAGCAGTACTTC	CASSPEGEQYF
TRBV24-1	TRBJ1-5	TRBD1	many	TGTGCCACCAGTGAAACAGGGGCCGGTAGCAATCAGCCCCAGCATTTT	CATSETGAGSNQPQHF
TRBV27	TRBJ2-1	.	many	TGTGCCAGCAGTCCAGGCAGGTTTAGTGAGCAGGATGGCAATGAGCAGTTCTTC	CASSPGRFSEQDGNEQFF
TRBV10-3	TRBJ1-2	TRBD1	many	TGTGCCATCAGTTCAATGGGACAGGGGGATGGCTACACCTTC	CAISSMGQGDGYTF
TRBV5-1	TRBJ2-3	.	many	TGCGCCAGCAGCTCGGACACCCCAGATACGCAGTATTTT	CASSSDTPDTQYF
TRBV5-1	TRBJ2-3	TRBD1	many	TGCGCCAGCAGCTTGGGCATGGTTCCGGGACAGGGCGAGTATTTT	CASSLGMVPGQGEYF
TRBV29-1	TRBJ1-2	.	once	TGCAGCGTCGACAGAGACTATGGCTACACCTTC	CSVDRDYGYTF
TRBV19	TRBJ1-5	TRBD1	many	TGTGCCAGTAGTATAGGAGGGGGCAGCAATCAGCCCCAGCATTTT	CASSIGGGSNQPQHF
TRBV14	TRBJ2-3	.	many	TGTGCCAGCAGCCACGCGGGATTCACAGATACGCAGTATTTT	CASSHAGFTDTQYF
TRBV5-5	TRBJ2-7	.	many	TGTGCCAGCAGCTCCCACAGCTCCTACGAGCAGTACTTC	CASSSHSSYEQYF
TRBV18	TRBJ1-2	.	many	TGTGCCAGCTCACCACCCGCAGGGGAAAGCTATGGCTACACCTTC	CASSPPAGESYGYTF
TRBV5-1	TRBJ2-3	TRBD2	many	TGCGCCAGCAGCCCCGGGACTAGCGGGAGGACACTACCAGATACGCAGTATTTT	CASSPGTSGRTLPDTQYF